This T cell receptor beta chain was documented in a study of low-dose radiotherapy and immunotherapy resistance in tumors. Study-wide background: The 200 mg/m2 dose of intravenous cyclophosphamide was given every two weeks, one day before radiation and immunotherapy.

As their treatment, donors received nivolumab, ipilimumab, aspirin, low-dose cyclophosphamide and low-dose radiotherapy. TRAV- and TRBV-specific primers were used for first-strand cDNA, which covered alpha and beta chains. TCRs were amplified for 15 to 25 PCR cycles with a constant-region primer and V-primer adapter. TCRdb analysed the reads with MiXCR anew, one entry per CDR3 protein. The sample lists some 13,000 distinct CDR3 sequences, roughly 70% seen once, with over 4.5% in the top ten. CDR1 SGHVS and CDR2 FQNEAQ come from the germline V gene. V gave up 3 bases and J gave up 6 bases; unmatched junction bases: 10. The CDR3 is 15 amino acids.

The TCR originated in a human donor with advanced metastatic prostate, ovarian, gallbladder or colorectal cancer (not recorded which). This table probably holds off-target reads from a library built for another chain. The chain recombines TRBV7-8 with TRBJ2-7, with 8 nucleotides matching TRBD2. The CDR3 loop reads CASSFLGRGAREQYF. CDR3 DNA sequence: TGTGCCAGCAGCTTCCTGGGGCGGGGGGCCCGCGAGCAGTACTTC.